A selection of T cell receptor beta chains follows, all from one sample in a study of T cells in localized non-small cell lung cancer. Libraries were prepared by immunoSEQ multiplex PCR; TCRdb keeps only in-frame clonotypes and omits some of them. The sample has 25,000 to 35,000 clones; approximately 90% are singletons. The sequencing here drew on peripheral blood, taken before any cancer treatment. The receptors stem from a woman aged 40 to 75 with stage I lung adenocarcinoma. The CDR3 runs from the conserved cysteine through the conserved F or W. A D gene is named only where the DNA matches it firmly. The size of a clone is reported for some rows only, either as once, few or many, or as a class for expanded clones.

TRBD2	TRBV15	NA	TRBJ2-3	CATSRDHRGGRDTQYF	TGTGCCACCAGCAGAGATCACCGGGGGGGCCGAGATACGCAGTATTTT
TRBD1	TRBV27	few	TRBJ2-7	CASSLWTGTYEQYF	TGTGCCAGCAGTCTTTGGACAGGGACCTACGAGCAGTACTTC
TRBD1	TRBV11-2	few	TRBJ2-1	CASSDPRDRSYNEQFF	TGTGCCAGCAGCGACCCGAGGGACAGATCCTACAATGAGCAGTTCTTC
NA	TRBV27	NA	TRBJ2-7	CASSFGTFYEQYF	TGTGCCAGCAGTTTCGGGACTTTCTACGAGCAGTACTTC
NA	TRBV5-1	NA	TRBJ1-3	CASSLEWPGVAGNTIYF	TGCGCCAGCAGCTTGGAATGGCCAGGGGTGGCAGGAAACACCATATATTTT
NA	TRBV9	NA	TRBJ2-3	CASSVGSGTDTQYF	TGTGCCAGCAGCGTAGGTAGCGGCACAGATACGCAGTATTTT
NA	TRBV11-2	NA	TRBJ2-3	CASSLESKSTQYF	TGTGCCAGCAGCTTAGAATCAAAATCAACGCAGTATTTT
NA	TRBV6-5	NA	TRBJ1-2	CASSSAGNAGYTF	TGTGCCAGCAGTTCTGCAGGGAACGCTGGCTACACCTTC
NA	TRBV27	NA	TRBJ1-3	CASSLSIGYGNTIYF	TGTGCCAGCAGTTTATCGATAGGTTATGGAAACACCATATATTTT
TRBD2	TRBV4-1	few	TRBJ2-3	CASSQDGVAGATDTQYF	TGCGCCAGCAGCCAAGATGGGGTAGCGGGAGCCACAGATACGCAGTATTTT
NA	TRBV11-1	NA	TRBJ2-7	CASSLFYSGKAYEQYF	TGTGCCAGCAGCCTCTTCTATAGCGGAAAGGCCTACGAGCAGTACTTC
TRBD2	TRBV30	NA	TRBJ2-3	CAWSGGSGGFWTQYF	TGTGCCTGGAGTGGTGGGAGCGGGGGGTTTTGGACGCAGTATTTT
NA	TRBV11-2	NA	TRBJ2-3	CASKLAGTDTQYF	TGTGCCAGCAAGTTAGCGGGCACAGATACGCAGTATTTT
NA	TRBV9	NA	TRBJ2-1	CASSVGIYSYNEQFF	TGTGCCAGCAGCGTAGGGATCTATTCCTACAATGAGCAGTTCTTC
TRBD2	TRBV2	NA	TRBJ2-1	CASTPNSGGFNEQFF	TGTGCCAGCACCCCCAATAGCGGGGGCTTCAATGAGCAGTTCTTC
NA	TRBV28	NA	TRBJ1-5	CASSLGGAAIQPQHF	TGTGCCAGCAGTTTAGGGGGGGCGGCTATTCAGCCCCAGCATTTT
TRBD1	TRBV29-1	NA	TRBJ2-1	CSVGQGGPYNEQFF	TGCAGCGTAGGACAGGGGGGACCTTACAATGAGCAGTTCTTC
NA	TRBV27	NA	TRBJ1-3	CASSLDVSSGNTIYF	TGTGCCAGCAGTTTAGACGTCTCCTCTGGAAACACCATATATTTT
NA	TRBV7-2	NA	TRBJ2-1	CASSLVRGARNEQFF	TGTGCCAGCAGCTTAGTTCGGGGGGCACGAAATGAGCAGTTCTTC
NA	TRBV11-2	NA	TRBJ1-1	CASSPREDLMNTEAFF	TGTGCCAGCAGCCCAAGGGAGGACCTAATGAACACTGAAGCTTTCTTT
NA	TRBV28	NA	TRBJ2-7	CASSRTSPYEQYF	TGTGCCAGCAGCCGGACCTCCCCCTACGAGCAGTACTTC
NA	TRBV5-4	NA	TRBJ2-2	CASSLGTPRDGELFF	TGTGCCAGCAGCTTGGGGACACCCAGGGACGGGGAGCTGTTTTTT
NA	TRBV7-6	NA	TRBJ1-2	CASSFLATGEGYTF	TGTGCCAGCAGCTTCCTGGCCACAGGAGAGGGCTACACCTTC